This T cell receptor beta chain appears in the sequencing data of a study of shared clonotypes between healthy human individuals. Overall study: Per donor, CD8 memory used one plate, CD8 naive used two, CD4 memory used three and CD4 naive used three. The study, taken as a whole, reports: Compared with memory subsets, naive subsets generally had larger estimated richness.

With regard to this clone: The antigen remains unidentified.

V was shortened by 0 bases and J by 0 bases, with 23 bases between the two germline ends. Germline CDR1 LNHNV, CDR2 YYDKDF (reference sequence). The CDR3 extends over 20 amino acids. CD8 memory was a combination of CD45RO+ cells and CCR7-negative CD45RA+ TemRA cells. The assay was immunoSEQ multiplex PCR, and TCRdb's table has in-frame clones only and misses some. The sample holds some 690,000 clones, less than 95% seen once. The receptor comes from a man aged 18 to 30 in good health. Some clones in this sample may be carry-over from other donors' samples. The genes are TRBV15 and TRBJ1-1; weak D call: TRBD1 (5 bases). The source material was memory CD8+ T cells from PBMCs. Subset: CD45RO+ cells pooled with CCR7-negative TemRA cells. The CDR3 loop is CATSRDSKWLTELMNTEAFF. In DNA, the CDR3 is TGTGCCACCAGCAGAGATAGCAAGTGGTTGACAGAACTTATGAACACTGAAGCTTTCTTT.